These T cell receptor beta chains were read from a single sample in a study of blood T cells in healthy people across ages. In TCRdb, the 5' RACE reads were re-called with MiXCR into one record per CDR3 protein. The sample includes approximately 780,000 distinct CDR3 sequences, roughly 25% of them seen just once. The data also belong to a second study, concerning T cells of mothers and their children.

The sequenced sample was blood. These receptors originate from a boy aged 10-17 years in good health. Each CDR3 is given with its conserved first and last residue. The order of the fields is CDR3 DNA, CDR3 protein, J gene, clone size, D gene, V gene. The D gene is left open where the match is weak. Clone size is stated in some rows and not others, as once, few, many or a class when expanded.

TGCGCCAGCAGCTGGACGGGACAGGGGGACTCCGCGAACACCGGGGAGCTGTTTTTT	CASSWTGQGDSANTGELFF	TRBJ2-2	NA	TRBD1	TRBV5-1
TGTGCCAGCACTTTGGCAGGGATGGGGGGCGACAATGAGCAGTTCTTC	CASTLAGMGGDNEQFF	TRBJ2-1	NA	NA	TRBV12-3/TRBV12-4
TGTGCCAGCAGTGTGGGGGGGGATGAGCAGTTCTTC	CASSVGGDEQFF	TRBJ2-1	few	TRBD2	TRBV25-1
TGCGCCAGCAGCTTGCAGGGTACGTTGGGTGAGCAGTTCTTC	CASSLQGTLGEQFF	TRBJ2-1	NA	NA	TRBV5-1
TGTGCTAGTGGTTTCCAGGGGGGCCGGGAGACCCAGTACTTC	CASGFQGGRETQYF	TRBJ2-5	NA	NA	TRBV12-5
TGCGCCAGCAGCCCGGTCCGCCCCAACCAAGAGACCCAGTACTTC	CASSPVRPNQETQYF	TRBJ2-5	NA	NA	TRBV5-1
TGTGCCAGCAGCTTGTATAGACTAGCGGGCTCCTACAATGAGCAGTTCTTC	CASSLYRLAGSYNEQFF	TRBJ2-1	once	TRBD2	TRBV5-6
TGTGCCAGCAGCTCCCGGCGGGGGAGCTCTGGAAACACCATATATTTT	CASSSRRGSSGNTIYF	TRBJ1-3	NA	NA	TRBV5-5
TGCGCCAGCAGTTCGGCCGGAAGATTCTGGCGAGAGACCCAGTACTTC	CASSSAGRFWRETQYF	TRBJ2-5	NA	NA	TRBV5-1
TGTGCCAGCACCCAATCCTTAGTTTTCTACGAGCAGTACTTC	CASTQSLVFYEQYF	TRBJ2-7	many	NA	TRBV6-6
TGTGCCAGCAGTTATCCAAGGGAATCGGGCTCTGGGGCCAACGTCCTGACTTTC	CASSYPRESGSGANVLTF	TRBJ2-6	few	NA	TRBV6-5
TGCAGCTCCTTCATACAGGATGGCGGGAGAACAGATACGCAGTATTTT	CSSFIQDGGRTDTQYF	TRBJ2-3	few	TRBD2	TRBV29-1
TGTGCCAGCTCAAGGACGGACCTAGCCAAAAACATTCAGTACTTC	CASSRTDLAKNIQYF	TRBJ2-4	NA	NA	TRBV18
TGCAGTGCTCGGACAGCCTCCTTCTCCTACAATGAGCAGTTCTTC	CSARTASFSYNEQFF	TRBJ2-1	NA	NA	TRBV20-1
TGTGCCAGCAGCAGGGGACAGAAAAACAATGAGCAGTTCTTC	CASSRGQKNNEQFF	TRBJ2-1	NA	TRBD1	TRBV27
TGTGCCAGCAGTGAATCGAGGACCTACGAGCAGTACTTC	CASSESRTYEQYF	TRBJ2-7	few	NA	TRBV25-1
TGTGCCAGCAGAATACAGGGGGCTGGCAATCAGCCCCAGCATTTT	CASRIQGAGNQPQHF	TRBJ1-5	few	TRBD1	TRBV28
TGTGCCAGCAGCTTAGGACGTATCAATGAAAAACTGTTTTTT	CASSLGRINEKLFF	TRBJ1-4	NA	NA	TRBV7-9
TGTGCCAGCTCCTGGGAAGCGGGGAGGGGGAATGAGCAGTTCTTC	CASSWEAGRGNEQFF	TRBJ2-1	NA	NA	TRBV6-5
TGTGCCAGCAGCGTAGGGCCCGATTCGAACACCGGGGAGCTGTTTTTT	CASSVGPDSNTGELFF	TRBJ2-2	few	NA	TRBV9
TGCAGTGCTAGAATCCGGCCCCTCGGACCGATAGCCAAAAACATTCAGTACTTC	CSARIRPLGPIAKNIQYF	TRBJ2-4	few	NA	TRBV20-1
TGTGCCAGCAGCCAAGGCCATTACAATGAGCAGTTCTTC	CASSQGHYNEQFF	TRBJ2-1	few	NA	TRBV14
TGTGCCAGCAGTCTTCCGGGACAGGGACCCTATGGCTACACCTTC	CASSLPGQGPYGYTF	TRBJ1-2	NA	TRBD1	TRBV2
TGCAGCGTTGAGGGACTAGAACGGGGGCGAGAGACCCAGTACTTC	CSVEGLERGRETQYF	TRBJ2-5	few	TRBD2	TRBV29-1
TGTGCCACCAGTGACGGGGGGCAGGACACCGGGGAGCTGTTTTTT	CATSDGGQDTGELFF	TRBJ2-2	once	NA	TRBV24-1
TGTGCCAGCAGTTTCTACCGTTCGGACGAGCAGTACTTC	CASSFYRSDEQYF	TRBJ2-7	few	NA	TRBV27
TGTGCCAGCAGCGATAACTGGGGACAAAAAAACATTCAGTACTTC	CASSDNWGQKNIQYF	TRBJ2-4	few	NA	TRBV21-1
TGTGCCACCAGCAGAGATCTAGCGACCTCACGGGGTTCAAACTATGGCTACACCTTC	CATSRDLATSRGSNYGYTF	TRBJ1-2	NA	NA	TRBV15
TGTGCCAGCAGTTCCGGGACGGGGGACAATGAGCAGTTCTTC	CASSSGTGDNEQFF	TRBJ2-1	many	NA	TRBV5-1
TGTGCCAGCAGCTATCCGACTAGCGGGAGAGGCACAGATACGCAGTATTTT	CASSYPTSGRGTDTQYF	TRBJ2-3	few	TRBD2	TRBV7-2
TGTGCCAGCGGAGCTATGAGGGGGTACTATGGCTACACCTTC	CASGAMRGYYGYTF	TRBJ1-2	NA	NA	TRBV5-5
TGCAGCGGATCCCGTCAGGAGAACACTGAAGCTTTCTTT	CSGSRQENTEAFF	TRBJ1-1	few	NA	TRBV29-1
TGTGCCAGCAGCGTGACAGGCCCCGGGGAGCTGTTTTTT	CASSVTGPGELFF	TRBJ2-2	NA	NA	TRBV9
TGCAGCGGCCTAGACAGGGGAAAGGAGACCCAGTACTTC	CSGLDRGKETQYF	TRBJ2-5	NA	TRBD1	TRBV29-1
TGTGCCAGCGGACGGAGTTTAGACAATGAGCAGTTCTTC	CASGRSLDNEQFF	TRBJ2-1	NA	NA	TRBV11-2